The 5 T cell receptor beta chains reported below all come from one sample, sequenced in a study of OX40 agonist ivuxolimab in advanced cancers. Assay: immunoSEQ multiplex PCR; the TCRdb copy retains only in-frame clones and omits some. The table records more than 65,000 clones, more than 75% of them present only once. The sample here was CD4+ or CD8+ T cells sorted from blood, taken in a trial of the OX40 agonist ivuxolimab. Source of these receptors: an adult with an advanced solid tumor such as melanoma, head and neck, liver or kidney cancer.

The chain couples TRBV19 to TRBJ2-3; D perhaps matches TRBD2 (6 bases). The V end lost 5 bases, the J end lost 0 bases, and 9 bases lay between the germline ends. Germline V lookup: CDR1 LNHDA, CDR2 SQIVND (reference sequence). The CDR3 loop spans 14 amino acids. CDR3 sequence reads: CASSPGLSTDTQYF. CDR3 coding DNA: TGTGCCAGTAGTCCGGGACTTAGCACAGATACGCAGTATTTT. Variable domain in full (rest from reference TRBV19 and TRBJ2-3): DGGITQSPKYLFRKEGQNVTLSCEQNLNHDAMYWYRQDPGQGLRLIYYSQIVNDFQKGDIAEGYSVSREKKESFPLTVTSAQKNPTAFYLCASSPGLSTDTQYFGPGTRLTVL.

This chain joins TRBV6-4 and TRBJ2-5; D could derive from TRBD1 or TRBD2 (5 bases each). Germline-derived CDR1 and CDR2 are MRHNA and SNTAGT. CDR3 size: 13 residues. Deletions cut 6 bases from V and 4 bases from J, with 12 bases between. The CDR3 spells CASRNRGPETQYF. Here the CDR3 DNA reads TGTGCCAGCAGGAACCGGGGCCCAGAGACCCAGTACTTC.

The genes are TRBV5-1 and TRBJ2-3; D is unclear. Between the trimmed V and J ends, which lost 1 base and 3 bases, there was a span of 9 bases. The CDR3 contains 14 residues. CDR1 is SGHRS and CDR2 is YFSETQ in the germline V gene. The CDR3 here is CASSLRAETDTQYF. The CDR3 DNA is TGCGCCAGCAGCTTGAGGGCGGAAACAGATACGCAGTATTTT.

This chain connects TRBV9 to TRBJ2-2; a weak D match, TRBD2 (5 bases). The germline V and J ends were trimmed by 5 bases and 3 bases, with 14 bases remaining between them. The CDR3 has 15 residues. CDR1 is SGDLS, CDR2 YYNGEE, per germline. Written as DNA, the CDR3 is TGTGCCAGCAGTTTCGGAGGCACTTACACCGGGGAGCTGTTTTTT. It translates to CASSFGGTYTGELFF.

This chain joins TRBV28 and TRBJ2-3; D is possibly TRBD1 (6 bases). Germline V gene sequence: CDR1 MDHEN, CDR2 SYDVKM. The CDR3 loop spans 16 amino acids. V was pared by 7 bases and J by 4 bases, with 21 bases between. The CDR3 region is CASNLRGISNADTQYF. The CDR3 bases are TGTGCCAGCAACCTAAGGGGGATATCAAACGCAGATACGCAGTATTTT.